Shown below are 30 T cell receptor beta chains from a single sample sequenced in a study of cytomegalovirus exposure and HLA in healthy donors. The protocol was immunoSEQ multiplex PCR, while the TCRdb copy is restricted to in-frame clones and leaves out a portion. This sample has around 58,000 clones, with around 89% found just once. Specimen: PBMCs. These receptors were taken from a woman aged 18-29 years in good health and CMV-seronegative.

CDR3 sequence (DNA): TGTGCCATCAGTTCGGGCGGGGGGAACCAAGAGACCCAGTACTTC. It codes for CAISSGGGNQETQYF. V usage is TRBV10-3 and J usage is TRBJ2-5, with TRBD2 identical over 8 bases. Germline trimming cut 5 bases from V and 0 bases from J; bases unmatched to any gene: 5. The CDR3 has 15 amino acids. Germline values: CDR1 ENHRY, CDR2 SYGVKD.

The chain is built from TRBV7-2 and TRBJ2-2; 8 bases are shared with TRBD2. Trimming removed 1 base from V and 4 bases from J; junction bases left unmatched: 2. The CDR3 sequence is 15 residues long. The germline gives CDR1 SGHTA, CDR2 FQGNSA. In DNA, the CDR3 is TGTGCCAGCAGCTTAGGCCGGGGGGGCACCGGGGAGCTGTTTTTT. It yields the protein CASSLGRGGTGELFF.

The V and J genes are TRBV28 and TRBJ2-1; a possible D gene is TRBD1 (6 bases). Per the germline V gene, CDR1 is MDHEN and CDR2 is SYDVKM. V was clipped by 8 bases and J by 4 bases, with 12 bases between them. The CDR3 has 13 amino acids. The chain's CDR3 is CASSLDRYNEQFF. As DNA, the CDR3 is TGTGCCAGCTCACTAGACAGGTACAATGAGCAGTTCTTC.

This chain connects TRBV6-4 to TRBJ2-2; 9 bases match TRBD1. The CDR3 runs to 14 residues. CDR1 is MRHNA and CDR2 is SNTAGT in the germline V gene. With 6 bases clipped from V and 6 bases from J, the junction kept 5 bases outside the gene matches. The CDR3 DNA sequence: TGTGCCAGCAGGCAACAGGGGGCGGCCGGGGAGCTGTTTTTT. Its protein product is CASRQQGAAGELFF.

This clone has a handful of counts. V and J are TRBV5-1 and TRBJ2-3; 8 bases are shared with TRBD1. Germline V gene data show CDR1 as SGHRS and CDR2 as YFSETQ. The CDR3 has 15 amino acids. Germline trimming cut 4 bases from V and 5 bases from J; bases unmatched to any gene: 9. CDR3 sequence reads: CASSGGQGIQDTQYF. The CDR3 nucleotides are TGCGCCAGCAGCGGAGGACAGGGAATACAAGATACGCAGTATTTT. Full variable domain (rest looked up from reference TRBV5-1 and TRBJ2-3): KAGVTQTPRYLIKTRGQQVTLSCSPISGHRSVSWYQQTPGQGLQFLFEYFSETQRNKGNFPGRFSGRQFSNSRSEMNVSTLELGDSALYLCASSGGQGIQDTQYFGPGTRLTVL.

The V call is TRBV2, the J call TRBJ2-4, with D perhaps TRBD1 (5 bases). The V end lost 3 bases, the J end lost 5 bases, and 11 bases lay between the germline ends. The CDR3 has 14 amino acids. CDR1 SNHLY and CDR2 FYNNEI come from the germline V gene. CDR3 DNA: TGTGCCAGCAGTGACAGGGTTGGAGAAAACATTCAGTACTTC. It is translated as CASSDRVGENIQYF.

This clone occurred a few times. This rearrangement joins TRBV19 to TRBJ1-6, with a tentative D call TRBD1 (6 bases). The CDR3 is 15 residues long. Between the trimmed V and J ends, which lost 7 bases and 8 bases, there was a span of 18 bases. Per germline, CDR1 LNHDA and CDR2 SQIVND (reference sequence). This CDR3 is CASNVGTRTYSPLHF. The CDR3, as DNA: TGTGCCAGTAACGTCGGGACACGGACTTATTCACCCCTCCACTTT.

This chain joins TRBV5-1 and TRBJ1-1; D might be TRBD1 (6 bases). CDR1 and CDR2 from the germline V gene are SGHRS and YFSETQ. Trimming stripped 3 bases from V and 0 bases from J, with 12 bases between. This CDR3 has 15 amino acids. Here the CDR3 reads CASSSTGRMNTEAFF. The CDR3 DNA sequence: TGCGCCAGCAGCTCGACAGGACGCATGAACACTGAAGCTTTCTTT.

V usage is TRBV5-1 and J usage is TRBJ2-1, with TRBD2 as a possible D gene (6 bases). This CDR3 spans 18 amino acids. Germline CDR1 and CDR2: SGHRS and YFSETQ. The V gene lost 2 bases and the J gene lost 6 bases, with 24 bases spanning the gap. CDR3 amino acids: CASSLYDWVAAGGNEQFF. The DNA for the CDR3 is TGCGCCAGCAGCTTATATGACTGGGTAGCGGCCGGGGGCAATGAGCAGTTCTTC.

The chain combines TRBV9 with TRBJ1-4, with D possibly being TRBD1 (5 bases). The V gene lost 4 bases and the J gene lost 1 base, with 17 bases spanning the gap. Germline CDR1 and CDR2: SGDLS and YYNGEE. The CDR3 is made up of 17 amino acids. CDR3 nucleotide sequence: TGTGCCAGCAGCCTTGGGGCGGGAATGGGAACTAATGAAAAACTGTTTTTT. This codes for CASSLGAGMGTNEKLFF.

The rearrangement uses TRBV4-2 and TRBJ1-2; 9 positions match TRBD1. Trimming cost V 5 bases and J 7 bases; bases outside gene matches: 8. CDR1 is LGHNA, CDR2 YNFKEQ, per germline. The CDR3 consists of 14 residues. In nucleotides, the CDR3 is TGTGCCAGCAGCGCTCAGCAACAGGGGGCTGGCTACACCTTC. It yields the protein CASSAQQQGAGYTF.

The V call is TRBV27, the J call TRBJ2-1; TRBD2 matches at 8 bases. The CDR3 sequence is 14 residues long. Germline values: CDR1 MNHEY, CDR2 SMNVEV (reference sequence). After removal of 3 bases from V and 3 bases from J, the junction contained 1 base not matched to a gene. For the CDR3, the DNA is TGTGCCAGCAGTTTCCTAGCGGGCTACAATGAGCAGTTCTTC. Its protein product is CASSFLAGYNEQFF.

This sequence joins TRBV2 and TRBJ2-3, with TRBD1 as a possible D gene (6 bases). Germline V lookup: CDR1 SNHLY, CDR2 FYNNEI. The CDR3 loop spans 14 amino acids. Deletions cut 4 bases from V and 5 bases from J, with 13 bases between. CDR3 protein: CASSVVQGGDTQYF. In nucleotides, the CDR3 is TGTGCCAGCAGTGTGGTACAGGGCGGAGATACGCAGTATTTT.

The rearrangement links TRBV27 to TRBJ2-7; 7 nucleotides line up with TRBD1. Per germline, CDR1 MNHEY and CDR2 SMNVEV (reference sequence). The CDR3 consists of 13 residues. V trimming: 4 bases; J trimming: 5 bases; junction bases outside the gene matches: 5. CDR3 sequence reads: CASSSTGVHEQYF. In DNA, the CDR3 is TGTGCCAGCAGTTCCACAGGGGTTCACGAGCAGTACTTC.

This clone was seen a single time. The rearrangement links TRBV7-2 to TRBJ2-7; TRBD2 matches 7 bases. After removal of 4 bases from V and 0 bases from J, the junction contained 12 bases not matched to a gene. The CDR3 sequence is 17 residues long. The germline V gene encodes CDR1 SGHTA and CDR2 FQGNSA. CDR3 in amino acids: CASSSRRLGGGSYEQYF. CDR3 sequence (DNA): TGTGCCAGCAGCTCCCGTCGTCTTGGGGGGGGCTCCTACGAGCAGTACTTC.

This chain uses TRBV7-2 with TRBJ2-4, with TRBD2 matching over 15 bases. The CDR3 runs 17 residues. V shed 4 bases, J shed 13 bases, and the junction held 14 bases outside the gene matches. The germline gives CDR1 SGHTA, CDR2 FQGNSA. The CDR3 nucleotides are TGTGCCAGCAGCTCCCCACCGGTCGGACTAGCGGGGGGGCAACAGTACTTC. This sequence encodes CASSSPPVGLAGGQQYF.

This chain links TRBV6-5 with TRBJ1-1; perhaps TRBD1 as D (6 bases). Trimming pared 7 bases from V and 4 bases from J, leaving 16 bases between. This CDR3 contains 14 residues. Germline V CDR1 and CDR2: MNHEY, SVGAGI. CDR3 amino acids: CASNRGAQLTEAFF. In DNA, the CDR3 is TGTGCCAGCAATCGGGGGGCGCAACTCACTGAAGCTTTCTTT.

The rearrangement uses TRBV9 and TRBJ2-1, with D possibly TRBD2 on 6 matching bases. This CDR3 has 15 residues. Trimming took off 1 base at V and 4 bases at J, with 12 bases between the two ends. Germline assignment: CDR1 SGDLS and CDR2 YYNGEE. The CDR3 bases are TGTGCCAGCAGCGTAACGGGAGTGCCGTACAATGAGCAGTTCTTC. Translating gives CASSVTGVPYNEQFF. Full variable domain (outside the CDR3, taken from reference TRBV9 and TRBJ2-1): DSGVTQTPKHLITATGQRVTLRCSPRSGDLSVYWYQQSLDQGLQFLIQYYNGEERAKGNILERFSAQQFPDLHSELNLSSLELGDSALYFCASSVTGVPYNEQFFGPGTRLTVL.

This clone was recorded once. The chain recombines TRBV7-2 with TRBJ2-5; D call uncertain. In germline, CDR1 is SGHTA, CDR2 FQGNSA. CDR3 length: 15 amino acids. Trimming removed 5 bases from V and 2 bases from J, with 15 bases in between. The CDR3 DNA sequence: TGTGCCAGCAGCGTTAACGGCGGAAATCAAGAGACCCAGTACTTC. This encodes CASSVNGGNQETQYF. Full variable domain (missing parts from reference TRBV7-2 and TRBJ2-5): GAGVSQSPSNKVTEKGKDVELRCDPISGHTALYWYRQSLGQGLEFLIYFQGNSAPDKSGLPSDRFSAERTGGSVSTLTIQRTQQEDSAVYLCASSVNGGNQETQYFGPGTRLLVL.

Points on this clone: One end of the junction varies from germline; a read error may be responsible. The chain uses TRBV15 and TRBJ2-3; 7 bases agree with TRBD1. Per germline, CDR1 LNHNV and CDR2 YYDKDF (reference sequence). This CDR3 comprises 15 residues. The DNA of the CDR3 is TGTGCCACCAGAAGAGGGGGCGGATTCACAGATACGCAGTATTTT. This gives the protein CATRRGGGFTDTQYF. The full variable domain, rest sourced from reference TRBV15 and TRBJ2-3, is DAMVIQNPRYQVTQFGKPVTLSCSQTLNHNVMYWYQQKSSQAPKLLFHYYDKDFNNEADTPDNFQSRRPNTSFCFLDIRSPGLGDTAMYLCATRRGGGFTDTQYFGPGTRLTVL.

V usage is TRBV5-1 and J usage is TRBJ1-6, with D perhaps matching TRBD1 (5 bases). Trimming removed 0 bases at V and 10 bases at J, with 14 bases between. Germline-derived CDR1 and CDR2 are SGHRS and YFSETQ. The CDR3 length is 15 residues. The CDR3 DNA reads as TGCGCCAGCAGCTTGGCCGCAGGGTCTCACTCACCCCTCCACTTT. Its protein is CASSLAAGSHSPLHF. Full variable domain (missing parts from reference TRBV5-1 and TRBJ1-6): KAGVTQTPRYLIKTRGQQVTLSCSPISGHRSVSWYQQTPGQGLQFLFEYFSETQRNKGNFPGRFSGRQFSNSRSEMNVSTLELGDSALYLCASSLAAGSHSPLHFGNGTRLTVT.

The chain joins TRBV10-2 to TRBJ2-1, with a tentative D call TRBD1 (5 bases). Germline CDR1 reads WSHSY; CDR2 reads SAAADI. Trimming took 4 bases from V and 5 from J, leaving 6 bases between them. This CDR3 contains 12 residues. In DNA form, the CDR3 reads TGCGCCAGCAGTGGACAGAACAATGAGCAGTTCTTC. This translates into CASSGQNNEQFF.

V gene TRBV10-3 combines with J gene TRBJ1-2; D is possibly TRBD1 (6 bases). From germline, CDR1 is ENHRY and CDR2 SYGVKD. V dropped 4 bases and J dropped 0 bases, with 15 bases sitting between them. The CDR3 runs to 16 residues. CDR3 sequence reads: CAISGLMDRTNYGYTF. Written as DNA, the CDR3 is TGTGCCATCAGTGGCTTGATGGACAGAACTAACTATGGCTACACCTTC.

V and J are TRBV5-5 and TRBJ2-7; 8 nucleotides agree with TRBD2. The CDR3 extends over 15 amino acids. Unmatched junction bases numbered 5, after V lost 0 bases and J lost 3 bases. The germline V gene has CDR1 SGHKS and CDR2 YYEKEE (reference sequence). The CDR3 loop is CASSLAERGLYEQYF. CDR3 DNA: TGTGCCAGCAGCTTGGCGGAGCGGGGGCTCTACGAGCAGTACTTC.

V gene TRBV6-1 combines with J gene TRBJ2-2, with no clear D. This CDR3 region has 14 residues. Looked up from germline, CDR1 is MNHNS and CDR2 is SASEGT. The V end lost 4 bases, the J end lost 2 bases, and 8 bases lay between the germline ends. CDR3 loop: CASSVELNTGELFF. The CDR3 bases are TGTGCCAGCAGTGTAGAGCTAAACACCGGGGAGCTGTTTTTT.

The rearrangement links TRBV4-2 to TRBJ2-5, with 12 nucleotides matching TRBD2. The J call may be incorrect, as the DNA end agrees better with TRBJ2-7. This CDR3 spans 16 amino acids. Germline V CDR1 and CDR2: LGHNA, YNFKEQ. Here the CDR3 reads CASSQDGTSGSYEQYF. CDR3 sequence (DNA): TGTGCCAGCAGCCAAGATGGGACTAGCGGGTCCTACGAGCAGTACTTC.

This chain links TRBV5-1 with TRBJ2-3, with 9 bases matching TRBD1. Germline V CDR1 and CDR2: SGHRS, YFSETQ. V was clipped by 4 bases and J by 0 bases; unmatched bases: 6. This CDR3 is built from 16 residues. CDR3 region: CASSMGQGTSTDTQYF. The CDR3 DNA follows: TGCGCCAGCAGCATGGGACAGGGTACTAGCACAGATACGCAGTATTTT.

This chain links TRBV11-2 with TRBJ2-7; 7 bases are a match to TRBD2. The CDR3 loop spans 14 amino acids. V lost 4 bases and J lost 5; bases outside the gene matches: 8. Per germline, CDR1 SGHAT and CDR2 FQNNGV. CDR3 amino acids: CASSSMGGSNEQYF. DNA for the CDR3: TGTGCCAGCAGCTCCATGGGAGGGTCGAACGAGCAGTACTTC.

This chain joins TRBV7-3 and TRBJ2-5; D is possibly TRBD2 (6 bases). V gave up 0 bases and J gave up 1 base, with 9 bases separating them. The CDR3 runs 15 residues. Germline V CDR1 and CDR2: SGHTA, FQGTGA. The CDR3 DNA reads as TGTGCCAGCAGCTTAACTGGGGGGACCCAAGAGACCCAGTACTTC. It encodes CASSLTGGTQETQYF.

The DNA of the CDR3 is TGTGCCTGGAGTAGGGGGCGGTCACAAGAGACCCAGTACTTC. Translating gives CAWSRGRSQETQYF. V and J are TRBV30 and TRBJ2-5, with 7 bases that match TRBD1. This CDR3 comprises 14 residues. Germline loops: CDR1 GTSNPN, CDR2 SVGIG (reference sequence). With V trimmed by 2 bases and J by 2 bases, 5 bases remained unmatched.